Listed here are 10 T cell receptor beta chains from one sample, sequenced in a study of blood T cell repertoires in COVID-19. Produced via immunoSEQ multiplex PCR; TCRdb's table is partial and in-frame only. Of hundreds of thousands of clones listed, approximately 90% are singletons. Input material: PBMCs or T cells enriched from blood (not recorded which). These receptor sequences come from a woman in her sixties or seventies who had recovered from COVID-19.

The CDR3 is CASSQDLVYGYTF. The CDR3 nucleotides are TGTGCCAGCAGCCAAGATTTAGTCTATGGCTACACCTTC. The V gene is TRBV4-2, the J gene TRBJ1-2; D unresolved. V was clipped by 0 bases and J by 4 bases, with 6 bases between them. CDR1 is LGHNA and CDR2 is YNFKEQ in the germline V gene. CDR3 length: 13 amino acids.

Here the CDR3 reads CASSYDGAPYNEQFF. CDR3 DNA: TGCGCCAGCAGCTACGACGGAGCACCCTACAATGAGCAGTTCTTC. This chain links TRBV5-1 with TRBJ2-1; D is uncertain. Between the trimmed V and J ends, which lost 3 bases and 2 bases, there was a span of 12 bases. The CDR3 sequence is 15 residues long. Per germline, CDR1 SGHRS and CDR2 YFSETQ.

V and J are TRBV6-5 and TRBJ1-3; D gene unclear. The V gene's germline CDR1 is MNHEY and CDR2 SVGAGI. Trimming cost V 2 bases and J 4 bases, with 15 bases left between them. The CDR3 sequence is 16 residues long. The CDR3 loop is CASSYPQRARGNTIYF. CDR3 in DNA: TGTGCCAGCAGTTACCCGCAGAGGGCGAGAGGAAACACCATATATTTT.

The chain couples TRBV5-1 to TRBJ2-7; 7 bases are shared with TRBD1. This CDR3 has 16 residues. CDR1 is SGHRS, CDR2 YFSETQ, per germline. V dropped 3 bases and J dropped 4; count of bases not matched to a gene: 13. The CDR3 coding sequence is TGCGCCAGCAGCTCACGAGGGGGCTCCAGGCCTTACGAGCAGTACTTC. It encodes CASSSRGGSRPYEQYF.

This CDR3 reads CASSSDSENTGELFF. CDR3 coding DNA: TGTGCCAGCAGCTCGGACAGCGAGAACACCGGGGAGCTGTTTTTT. The gene calls are TRBV3-1 (or the pseudogene TRBV3-2) and TRBJ2-2; D may be TRBD1 (6 bases). The V and J ends lost 5 bases and 1 base respectively, with 11 bases between them. The CDR3 runs to 15 residues. Germline V CDR1 and CDR2: LGHDT, YNNKEL (reference sequence).

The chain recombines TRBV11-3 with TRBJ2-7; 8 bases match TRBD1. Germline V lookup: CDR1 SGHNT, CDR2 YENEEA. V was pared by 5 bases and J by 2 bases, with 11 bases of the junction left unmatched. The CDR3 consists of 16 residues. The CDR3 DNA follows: TGTGCCAGCAGCAAAATCGGACAGGGACCGACCTACGAGCAGTACTTC. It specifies CASSKIGQGPTYEQYF. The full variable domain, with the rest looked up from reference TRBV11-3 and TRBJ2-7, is EAGVVQSPRYKIIEKKQPVAFWCNPISGHNTLYWYLQNLGQGPELLIRYENEEAVDDSQLPKDRFSAERLKGVDSTLKIQPAELGDSAVYLCASSKIGQGPTYEQYFGPGTRLTVT.

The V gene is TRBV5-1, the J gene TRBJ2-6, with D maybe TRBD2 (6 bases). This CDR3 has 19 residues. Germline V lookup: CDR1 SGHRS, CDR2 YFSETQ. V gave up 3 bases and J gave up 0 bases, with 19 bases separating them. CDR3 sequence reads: CASSWRDPLTNSGANVLTF. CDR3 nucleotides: TGCGCCAGCAGCTGGCGGGACCCCTTAACTAACTCTGGGGCCAACGTCCTGACTTTC. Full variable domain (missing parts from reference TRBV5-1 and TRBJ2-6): KAGVTQTPRYLIKTRGQQVTLSCSPISGHRSVSWYQQTPGQGLQFLFEYFSETQRNKGNFPGRFSGRQFSNSRSEMNVSTLELGDSALYLCASSWRDPLTNSGANVLTFGAGSRLTVL.

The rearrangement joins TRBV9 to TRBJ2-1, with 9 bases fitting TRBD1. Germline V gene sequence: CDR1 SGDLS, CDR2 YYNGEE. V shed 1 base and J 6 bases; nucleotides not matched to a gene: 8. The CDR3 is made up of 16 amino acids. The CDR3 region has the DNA TGTGCCAGCAGCGTACCGAGACAGGGGGGACCCAATGAGCAGTTCTTC. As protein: CASSVPRQGGPNEQFF.

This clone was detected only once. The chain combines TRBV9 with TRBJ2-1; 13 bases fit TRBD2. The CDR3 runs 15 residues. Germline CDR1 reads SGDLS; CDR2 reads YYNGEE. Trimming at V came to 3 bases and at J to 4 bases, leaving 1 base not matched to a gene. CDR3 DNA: TGTGCCAGCAGCGGGGGACTAGCGGGGTACAATGAGCAGTTCTTC. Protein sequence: CASSGGLAGYNEQFF.

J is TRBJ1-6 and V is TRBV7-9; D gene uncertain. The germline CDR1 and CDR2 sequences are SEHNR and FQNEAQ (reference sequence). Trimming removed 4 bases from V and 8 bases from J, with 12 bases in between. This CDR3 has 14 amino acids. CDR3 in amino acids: CASSSRVADSPLHF. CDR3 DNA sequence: TGTGCCAGCAGCTCCCGGGTCGCTGATTCACCCCTCCACTTT.